This T cell receptor (beta chain) emerged from a study of cytomegalovirus exposure and HLA in healthy donors. The PCR had 60 Vbeta and 13 Jbeta primers. Some clones are missing from TCRdb's copy, which holds only in-frame ones; the method was immunoSEQ multiplex PCR. Of about 120,000 clones in the sample, around 74% were seen once. The CDR3 has 15 residues. Germline assignment: CDR1 SGHTA and CDR2 FQGNSA. Trimming left V 1 base short and J 8 bases short, with 17 bases between. V and J are TRBV7-2 and TRBJ1-2, with D uncertain. The receptor comes from a man between 60 and 75 years old in good health and CMV-seropositive. The sample taken for sequencing was PBMCs. The CDR3 sequence is CASSLVRDGPMGYTF. The CDR3 DNA follows: TGTGCCAGCAGCTTAGTGAGGGATGGACCAATGGGCTACACCTTC. Combining the CDR3 with reference TRBV7-2 and TRBJ1-2 gives the whole variable domain GAGVSQSPSNKVTEKGKDVELRCDPISGHTALYWYRQSLGQGLEFLIYFQGNSAPDKSGLPSDRFSAERTGGSVSTLTIQRTQQEDSAVYLCASSLVRDGPMGYTFGSGTRLTVV.